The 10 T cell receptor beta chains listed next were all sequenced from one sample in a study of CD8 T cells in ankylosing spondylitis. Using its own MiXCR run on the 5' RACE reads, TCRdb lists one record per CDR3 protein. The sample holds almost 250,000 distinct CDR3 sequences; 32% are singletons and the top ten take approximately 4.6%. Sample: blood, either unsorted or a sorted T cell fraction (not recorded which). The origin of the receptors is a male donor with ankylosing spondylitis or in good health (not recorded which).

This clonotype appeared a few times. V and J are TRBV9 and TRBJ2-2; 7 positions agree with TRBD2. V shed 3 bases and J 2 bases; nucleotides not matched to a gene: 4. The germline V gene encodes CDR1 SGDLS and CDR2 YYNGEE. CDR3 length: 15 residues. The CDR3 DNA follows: TGTGCCAGCAGCGCATCTAGCGGTAACACCGGGGAGCTGTTTTTT. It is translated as CASSASSGNTGELFF.

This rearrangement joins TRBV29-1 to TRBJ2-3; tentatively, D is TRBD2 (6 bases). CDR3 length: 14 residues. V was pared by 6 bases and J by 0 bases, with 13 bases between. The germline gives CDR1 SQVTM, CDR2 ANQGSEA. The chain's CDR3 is CSVSAGFSTDTQYF. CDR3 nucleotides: TGCAGCGTCTCGGCGGGGTTTAGCACAGATACGCAGTATTTT.

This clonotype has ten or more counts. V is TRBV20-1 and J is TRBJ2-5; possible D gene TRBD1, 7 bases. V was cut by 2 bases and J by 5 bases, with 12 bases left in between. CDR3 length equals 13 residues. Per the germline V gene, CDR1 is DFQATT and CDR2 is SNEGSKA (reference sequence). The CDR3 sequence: CSARIQGGETQYF. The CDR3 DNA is TGCAGTGCTAGAATCCAGGGGGGTGAGACCCAGTACTTC.

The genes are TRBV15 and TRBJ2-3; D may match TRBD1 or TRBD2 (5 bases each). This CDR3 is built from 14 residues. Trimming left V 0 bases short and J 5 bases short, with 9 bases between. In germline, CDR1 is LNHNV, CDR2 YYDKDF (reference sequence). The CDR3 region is CATSREARGDTQYF. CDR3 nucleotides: TGTGCCACCAGCAGAGAAGCGAGGGGAGATACGCAGTATTTT. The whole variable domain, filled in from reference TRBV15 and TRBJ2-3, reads DAMVIQNPRYQVTQFGKPVTLSCSQTLNHNVMYWYQQKSSQAPKLLFHYYDKDFNNEADTPDNFQSRRPNTSFCFLDIRSPGLGDTAMYLCATSREARGDTQYFGPGTRLTVL.

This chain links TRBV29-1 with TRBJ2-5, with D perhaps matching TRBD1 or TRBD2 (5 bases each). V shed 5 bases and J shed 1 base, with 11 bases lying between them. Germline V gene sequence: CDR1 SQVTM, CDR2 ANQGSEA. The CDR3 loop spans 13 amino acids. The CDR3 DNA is TGCAGCGTTTCCTCCGGGACCCAAGAGACCCAGTACTTC. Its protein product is CSVSSGTQETQYF.

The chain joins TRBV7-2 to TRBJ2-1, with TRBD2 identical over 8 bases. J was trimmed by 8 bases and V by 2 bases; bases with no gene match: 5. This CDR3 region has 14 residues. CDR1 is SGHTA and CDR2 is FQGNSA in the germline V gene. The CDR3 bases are TGTGCCAGCAGCTTATGGGCGGGAGGCGATGAGCAGTTCTTC. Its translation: CASSLWAGGDEQFF.

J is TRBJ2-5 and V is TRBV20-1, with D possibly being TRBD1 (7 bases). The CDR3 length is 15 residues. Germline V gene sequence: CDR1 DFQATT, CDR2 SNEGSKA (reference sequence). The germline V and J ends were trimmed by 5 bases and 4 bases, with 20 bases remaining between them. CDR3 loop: CSAEEGQSKLETQYF. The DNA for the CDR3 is TGCAGTGCTGAGGAGGGACAGAGTAAATTAGAGACCCAGTACTTC.

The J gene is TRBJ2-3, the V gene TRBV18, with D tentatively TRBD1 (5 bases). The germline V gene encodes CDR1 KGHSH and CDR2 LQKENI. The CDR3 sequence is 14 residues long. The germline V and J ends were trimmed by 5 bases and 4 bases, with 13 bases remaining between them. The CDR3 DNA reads TGTGCCAGCTCAAGGACAAAAACGGCAGATACGCAGTATTTT. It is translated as CASSRTKTADTQYF.

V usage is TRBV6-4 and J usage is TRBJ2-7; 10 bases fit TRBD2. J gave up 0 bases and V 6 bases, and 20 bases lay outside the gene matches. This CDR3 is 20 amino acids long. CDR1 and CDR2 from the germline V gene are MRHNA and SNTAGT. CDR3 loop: CASRGTRKYSGGPNSYEQYF. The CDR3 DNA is TGTGCCAGCAGGGGGACTCGAAAGTATAGCGGGGGGCCTAACTCCTACGAGCAGTACTTC.

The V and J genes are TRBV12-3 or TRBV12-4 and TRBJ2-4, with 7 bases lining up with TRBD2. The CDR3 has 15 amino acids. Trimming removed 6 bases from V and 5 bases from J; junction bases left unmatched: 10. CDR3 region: CASSPARDYQNIQYF. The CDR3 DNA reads TGTGCCAGCAGCCCGGCTCGGGACTATCAAAACATTCAGTACTTC.